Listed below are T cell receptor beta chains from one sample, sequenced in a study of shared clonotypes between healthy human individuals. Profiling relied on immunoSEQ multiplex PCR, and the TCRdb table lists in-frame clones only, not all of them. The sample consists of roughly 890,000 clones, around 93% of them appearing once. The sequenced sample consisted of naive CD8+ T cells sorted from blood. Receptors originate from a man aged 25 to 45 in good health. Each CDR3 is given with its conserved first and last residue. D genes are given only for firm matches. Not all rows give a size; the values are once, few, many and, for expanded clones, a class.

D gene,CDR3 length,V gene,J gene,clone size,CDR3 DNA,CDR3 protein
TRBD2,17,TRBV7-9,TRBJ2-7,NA,TGTGCCAGCAGCCCTATTGCAGCGGGAGTACCAAACTACGAGCAGTACTTC,CASSPIAAGVPNYEQYF
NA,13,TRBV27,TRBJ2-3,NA,TGTGCCAGCAGTCCCGGGTCCTCAGATACGCAGTATTTT,CASSPGSSDTQYF
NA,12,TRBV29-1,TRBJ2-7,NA,TGCAGCGTCATAAAGCAGGGTTACGAGCAGTACTTC,CSVIKQGYEQYF
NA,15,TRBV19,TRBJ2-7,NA,TGTGCCAGTAGTATGACCTCGGGACTGACCTACGAGCAGTACTTC,CASSMTSGLTYEQYF
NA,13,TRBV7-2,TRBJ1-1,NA,TGTGCCAGCAGCGCCTGGGCGAACACTGAAGCTTTCTTT,CASSAWANTEAFF
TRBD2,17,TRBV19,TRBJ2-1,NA,TGTGCCAGTAGTCCCCGGTTAGCGGGGCTACTTTACAATGAGCAGTTCTTC,CASSPRLAGLLYNEQFF
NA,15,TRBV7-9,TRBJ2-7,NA,TGTGCCAGCAGCGAAATCCGGGGTGGCGGACTTAGGCAGTACTTC,CASSEIRGGGLRQYF
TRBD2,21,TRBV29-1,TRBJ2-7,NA,TGCAGCGTAACTCTTGCGGCAGGGGAGTCCGGACTAGCGGAGTTAGACTACGAGCAGTACTTC,CSVTLAAGESGLAELDYEQYF
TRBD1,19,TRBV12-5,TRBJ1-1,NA,TGTGCTAGTGGTTTGGCGGCCATGGGACAGGGGGTTCGGGACACTGAAGCTTTCTTT,CASGLAAMGQGVRDTEAFF
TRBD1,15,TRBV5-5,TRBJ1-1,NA,TGTGCCAGCAGCTGGACAGGGGGCGCGAACACTGAAGCTTTCTTT,CASSWTGGANTEAFF
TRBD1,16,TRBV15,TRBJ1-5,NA,TGTGCCACCAGCAGACCCGGGCAGGGGGCAGGGCAGCCCCAGCATTTT,CATSRPGQGAGQPQHF
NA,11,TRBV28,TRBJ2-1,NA,TGTGCCAGCAGTTTAAGGAATGAGCAGTTCTTC,CASSLRNEQFF
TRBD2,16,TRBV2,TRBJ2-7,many,TGTGCCAGCAGTGATACTAGCGGGAGCATCCACTACGAGCAGTACTTC,CASSDTSGSIHYEQYF
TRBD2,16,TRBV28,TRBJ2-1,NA,TGTGCCAGCAGTTTAGTAGCGGGAGGCACCTACAATGAGCAGTTCTTC,CASSLVAGGTYNEQFF
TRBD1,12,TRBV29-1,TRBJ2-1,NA,TGCAGCGCCAACTACAGGGGTAATGAGCAGTTCTTC,CSANYRGNEQFF
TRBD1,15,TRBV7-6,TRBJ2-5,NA,TGTGCCAGCAAAGGGACAGGGGGGATCGCAGAGACCCAGTACTTC,CASKGTGGIAETQYF
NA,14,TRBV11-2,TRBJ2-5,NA,TGTGCCAGCAGCTTAGATCCAAGCAAAGAGACCCAGTACTTC,CASSLDPSKETQYF
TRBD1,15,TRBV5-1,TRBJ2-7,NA,TGCGCCAGCAGCGCAGTCGGGACAGGGGTCCACGAGCAGTACTTC,CASSAVGTGVHEQYF
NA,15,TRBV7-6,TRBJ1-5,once,TGTGCCAGCAGCTTAGCCACCGACAGTGATCAGCCCCAGCATTTT,CASSLATDSDQPQHF
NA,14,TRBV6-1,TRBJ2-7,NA,TGTGCCAGCAGTTCCTGGACTGTCTCCTACGAGCAGTACTTC,CASSSWTVSYEQYF
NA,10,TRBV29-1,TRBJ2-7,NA,TGCAGCGTCTTTAACTACGAGCAGTACTTC,CSVFNYEQYF
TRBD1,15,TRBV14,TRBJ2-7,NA,TGTGCCAGCAGCCACATACAGGGGCTCCCCTACGAGCAGTACTTC,CASSHIQGLPYEQYF
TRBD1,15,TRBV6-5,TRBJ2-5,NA,TGTGCCAGCAGCGCGGACAGGGCGGGGAGGGAGACCCAGTACTTC,CASSADRAGRETQYF
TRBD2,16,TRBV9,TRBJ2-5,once,TGTGCCAGCAGCATGGGACTAGCGGGCATCCAAGAGACCCAGTACTTC,CASSMGLAGIQETQYF
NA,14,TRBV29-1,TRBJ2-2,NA,TGCAGCGTTGAAGATCTCGACAGCACCGGGGAGCTGTTTTTT,CSVEDLDSTGELFF